A single sample gave rise to the 17 T cell receptor beta chains below, sequenced in a study of CD8+CD57+ T cells in acquired aplastic anemia. Findings and caveats of the study: Patient CD8+CD57+ cells had less diversity than total CD4+ and CD8+ pools.

Patients picked for sequencing had shown CD8+CD57+ cell expansion detected by flow cytometry. Genomic DNA provided the template from which TCR beta VDJ and CDR3 profiles were obtained. Using its own MiXCR run on the reads, TCRdb lists one record per CDR3 protein. The sample includes about 16,000 distinct CDR3 sequences, more than 30% of them seen just once. Antigen specificity for these receptors is unknown. Sequenced material: CD8+CD57+ T cells sorted from PBMCs. Subset: bead-enriched CD8+CD57+ effector memory T cells from SAA patients. These receptors all stem from a human donor with aplastic anemia.

This clonotype has a handful of counts. This sequence joins TRBV29-1 and TRBJ2-5; the match to TRBD1 covers 10 bases. The CDR3 runs to 15 residues. Trimming cost V 6 bases and J 2 bases; bases outside gene matches: 9. Germline CDR1 and CDR2: SQVTM and ANQGSEA. The CDR3 region has the DNA TGCAGCGTGCGAAACGGACAGGGGGTACAAGAGACCCAGTACTTC. It codes for CSVRNGQGVQETQYF. Based on the CDR3 plus reference TRBV29-1 and TRBJ2-5, the full variable domain is SAVISQKPSRDICQRGTSLTIQCQVDSQVTMMFWYRQQPGQSLTLIATANQGSEATYESGFVIDKFPISRPNLTFSTLTVSNMSPEDSSIYLCSVRNGQGVQETQYFGPGTRLLVL.

This clonotype showed up many times. The chain carries TRBV5-4 and TRBJ2-1, with 7 nucleotides matching TRBD1. The CDR3 has 14 amino acids. The V and J ends lost 4 bases and 8 bases, in that order; junction bases with no gene match: 9. Per the germline V gene, CDR1 is SGHNT and CDR2 is YYREEE (reference sequence). CDR3 bases: TGTGCCAGCAGCCGAGGCAACAGGGGCCATGAGCAGTTCTTC. This translates into CASSRGNRGHEQFF. Full variable domain (missing parts from reference TRBV5-4 and TRBJ2-1): ETGVTQSPTHLIKTRGQQVTLRCSSQSGHNTVSWYQQALGQGPQFIFQYYREEENGRGNFPPRFSGLQFPNYSSELNVNALELDDSALYLCASSRGNRGHEQFFGPGTRLTVL.

There are a few counts of this clonotype. The chain carries TRBV19 and TRBJ2-7, with 15 positions matching TRBD2. This CDR3 region has 14 residues. Looked up from germline, CDR1 is LNHDA and CDR2 is SQIVND (reference sequence). The ends lost 8 bases at V and 2 bases at J; junction bases unmatched: 1. Here the CDR3 reads CASGLAGGPYEQYF. The CDR3 DNA follows: TGTGCCAGTGGACTAGCGGGAGGGCCCTACGAGCAGTACTTC.

The chain employs TRBV5-1 and TRBJ2-5; the D gene is possibly TRBD1 (6 bases). Germline lookup yields CDR1 SGHRS and CDR2 YFSETQ. There are 14 residues in the CDR3. The V gene lost 4 bases and the J gene lost 3 bases, with 13 bases spanning the gap. The CDR3 is CASSPGTGKETQYF. The CDR3 nucleotides are TGCGCCAGCAGCCCCGGAACAGGGAAAGAGACCCAGTACTTC.

The chain is built from TRBV7-2 and TRBJ1-2; D may be TRBD1 (5 bases). Trimming stripped 5 bases from V and 5 bases from J, with 9 bases between. Germline loops: CDR1 SGHTA, CDR2 FQGNSA. The CDR3 sequence is 12 residues long. DNA of the CDR3: TGTGCCAGCAGCGCAACAGGATATGGCTACACCTTC. Protein: CASSATGYGYTF.

The chain combines TRBV5-1 with TRBJ2-7, with 9 nucleotides matching TRBD1. Unmatched junction bases numbered 5, after V lost 3 bases and J lost 4 bases. Looked up from germline, CDR1 is SGHRS and CDR2 is YFSETQ. The CDR3 sequence is 14 residues long. Here the CDR3 DNA reads TGCGCCAGCAGCTCACAGGGGGCTGGGTACGAGCAGTACTTC. The encoded protein is CASSSQGAGYEQYF.

This chain links TRBV4-1 with TRBJ2-6; D is ambiguous. Trimming shortened V by 0 bases and J by 4 bases, and 4 bases separated the two germline ends. Germline V gene sequence: CDR1 MGHRA, CDR2 YSYEKL. The CDR3 consists of 14 residues. CDR3 region: CASSQDQGANVLTF. The CDR3 bases are TGCGCCAGCAGCCAAGATCAAGGGGCCAACGTCCTGACTTTC.

The chain carries TRBV15 and TRBJ2-1, with TRBD2 matching 13 bases. The germline gives CDR1 LNHNV, CDR2 YYDKDF (reference sequence). The CDR3 has 16 amino acids. The trim removed 3 bases at V and 13 bases at J, leaving 12 bases unmatched. The CDR3, as DNA: TGTGCCACCAGCAGCTTAATTAAAGGACTAGCGGGGGTACAGTTCTTC. Its protein product is CATSSLIKGLAGVQFF. Using reference TRBV15 and TRBJ2-1 for the parts outside the CDR3, the full variable domain is DAMVIQNPRYQVTQFGKPVTLSCSQTLNHNVMYWYQQKSSQAPKLLFHYYDKDFNNEADTPDNFQSRRPNTSFCFLDIRSPGLGDTAMYLCATSSLIKGLAGVQFFGPGTRLTVL.

The rearrangement links TRBV4-1 to TRBJ2-7; D gene ambiguous. The CDR3 spans 13 residues. CDR1 is MGHRA and CDR2 is YSYEKL in the germline V gene. V shed 1 base and J shed 10 bases, with 14 bases lying between them. CDR3 sequence: CASSQAGQGTQYF. CDR3 in DNA: TGCGCCAGCAGCCAAGCTGGCCAAGGAACCCAGTACTTC.

In its sample, this clonotype was seen many times. The CDR3 DNA follows: TGTGCCATCAGTGTTGGGCGGGATACGCAGTATTTT. Amino acids: CAISVGRDTQYF. This rearrangement joins TRBV10-3 to TRBJ2-3; D remains unclear. The CDR3 spans 12 residues. Germline CDR1 and CDR2: ENHRY and SYGVKD. Trimming shortened V by 4 bases and J by 6 bases, and 8 bases separated the two germline ends.

At least ten counts were recorded for this clonotype. The chain uses TRBV10-3 and TRBJ2-7; TRBD2 matches 7 bases. V dropped 0 bases and J dropped 1; count of bases not matched to a gene: 6. Germline values: CDR1 ENHRY, CDR2 SYGVKD. The CDR3 covers 16 residues. Here the CDR3 reads CAISESGLAVSYEQYF. CDR3 sequence (DNA): TGTGCCATCAGTGAGTCGGGGCTAGCGGTATCCTACGAGCAGTACTTC.

In this sample, this clonotype turned up many times. A much larger clone lies a single base off, so this may be a read error. The rearrangement uses TRBV20-1 and TRBJ2-5, with 9 nucleotides matching TRBD2. From germline, CDR1 is DFQATT and CDR2 SNEGSKA (reference sequence). The CDR3 totals 16 residues. The CDR3 region is CSVRDRLAGEQETQYF. For the CDR3, the DNA is TGCAGTGTTAGAGATAGGTTAGCGGGGGAACAAGAGACCCAGTACTTC.

V and J are TRBV2 and TRBJ2-7; TRBD1 aligns across 7 bases. With V trimmed by 6 bases and J by 4 bases, 9 bases remained unmatched. Germline lookup yields CDR1 SNHLY and CDR2 FYNNEI. CDR3 size: 14 residues. CDR3 sequence: CASSKGQGVYEQYF. CDR3 coding DNA: TGTGCCAGCAGCAAAGGGCAGGGGGTATACGAGCAGTACTTC. The entire variable domain, with the rest obtained from reference TRBV2 and TRBJ2-7, is as follows: EPEVTQTPSHQVTQMGQEVILRCVPISNHLYFYWYRQILGQKVEFLVSFYNNEISEKSEIFDDQFSVERPDGSNFTLKIRSTKLEDSAMYFCASSKGQGVYEQYFGPGTRLTVT.

This clonotype was observed at least ten times. The V gene is TRBV11-2, the J gene TRBJ2-2; 7 bases are shared with TRBD1. V lost 5 bases to trimming and J lost 5 bases; unmatched junction nucleotides: 8. The length of the CDR3 is 15 residues. Germline CDR1 reads SGHAT; CDR2 reads FQNNGV. CDR3 in DNA: TGTGCCAGCAGCGACCGGGACAGTGAGACCGGGGAGCTGTTTTTT. Encoded protein: CASSDRDSETGELFF. The full variable domain, in which reference TRBV11-2 and TRBJ2-2 provide the parts outside the CDR3, is EAGVAQSPRYKIIEKRQSVAFWCNPISGHATLYWYQQILGQGPKLLIQFQNNGVVDDSQLPKDRFSAERLKGVDSTLKIQPAKLEDSAVYLCASSDRDSETGELFFGEGSRLTVL.

V gene TRBV20-1 combines with J gene TRBJ2-1, with D unclear. Between the trimmed V and J ends, which lost 0 bases and 3 bases, there was a span of 6 bases. Germline loops: CDR1 DFQATT, CDR2 SNEGSKA (reference sequence). The CDR3 spans 13 residues. DNA for the CDR3: TGCAGTGCTAGAGAGCCTAACTACAATGAGCAGTTCTTC. Translated: CSAREPNYNEQFF.

The chain uses TRBV24-1 and TRBJ1-1; 7 nucleotides agree with TRBD1. CDR1 and CDR2 (germline): KGHDR, SFDVKD. The ends lost 2 bases at V and 9 bases at J; junction bases unmatched: 5. The CDR3 covers 13 residues. CDR3 sequence reads: CATSDYEGAQAFF. CDR3 DNA sequence: TGTGCCACCAGTGATTATGAGGGGGCCCAAGCTTTCTTT.

This clonotype was counted many times. This may come from a read error, since a much larger clone is one base off. V gene TRBV12-3 or TRBV12-4 combines with J gene TRBJ1-3; no firm D call. The CDR3 sequence is 15 residues long. Between the trimmed V and J ends, which lost 4 bases and 4 bases, there was a span of 14 bases. CDR3 protein: CASSSALGSGNTIYF. CDR3 coding DNA: TGTGCCAGCAGTTCAGCGCTAGGCTCCGGAAACACCATATATTTT.